The 9 T cell receptor beta chains listed next were all sequenced from one sample in a study of blood T cell repertoires in COVID-19. Using immunoSEQ multiplex PCR, the repertoire was profiled, and TCRdb retains in-frame clones only, with some absent. The repertoire consists of around 170,000 clones, with roughly 84% occurring once and the leading ten covering roughly 1.4%. Sequences were obtained from peripheral blood. These receptors all come from a human donor in a cohort sampled during active COVID-19.

The rearrangement links TRBV20-1 to TRBJ2-1, with a tentative D call TRBD2 (6 bases). Trimming removed 6 bases from V and 6 bases from J, with 9 bases in between. The CDR3 runs to 11 residues. Germline V gene lookup returns CDR1 DFQATT and CDR2 SNEGSKA (reference sequence). Here the CDR3 reads CSAGLLNEQFF. The CDR3 coding sequence is TGCAGTGCGGGACTGCTCAATGAGCAGTTCTTC.

This chain connects TRBV7-9 to TRBJ2-1; possibly TRBD2 for D (6 bases). The CDR3 length is 15 residues. With 0 bases removed from V and 4 bases from J, the gap between germline ends came to 10 bases. Looked up from germline, CDR1 is SEHNR and CDR2 is FQNEAQ (reference sequence). The CDR3 is CASSLARAGYNEQFF. DNA of the CDR3: TGTGCCAGCAGCTTAGCGAGGGCGGGGTACAATGAGCAGTTCTTC.

V and J are TRBV18 and TRBJ1-2, with 8 bases aligning to TRBD1. There are 14 residues in the CDR3. The junction had 5 bases not matched to a gene; V was cut back by 6 bases and J by 2 bases. Germline V CDR1 and CDR2: KGHSH, LQKENI. The CDR3 loop reads CASSPGQANYGYTF. The CDR3 coding sequence is TGTGCCAGCTCCCCGGGACAGGCAAACTATGGCTACACCTTC. Full variable domain (remainder filled in from reference TRBV18 and TRBJ1-2): NAGVMQNPRHLVRRRGQEARLRCSPMKGHSHVYWYRQLPEEGLKFMVYLQKENIIDESGMPKERFSAEFPKEGPSILRIQQVVRGDSAAYFCASSPGQANYGYTFGSGTRLTVV.

V is TRBV5-1 and J is TRBJ2-6, with D maybe TRBD2 (6 bases). CDR3 length equals 18 residues. Germline V gives CDR1 SGHRS, CDR2 YFSETQ. The V end lost 0 bases, the J end lost 0 bases, and 13 bases lay between the germline ends. The DNA of the CDR3 is TGCGCCAGCAGCTTGGGACATGGGGGAGGCTCTGGGGCCAACGTCCTGACTTTC. It translates to CASSLGHGGGSGANVLTF.

The J gene is TRBJ1-6, the V gene TRBV5-4; 8 nucleotides align to TRBD1. Germline V gene data show CDR1 as SGHNT and CDR2 as YYREEE (reference sequence). The ends lost 0 bases at V and 6 bases at J; junction bases unmatched: 5. This CDR3 spans 16 amino acids. The CDR3: CASSLGQGAGNSPLHF. In DNA form, the CDR3 reads TGTGCCAGCAGCTTGGGTCAGGGGGCCGGTAATTCACCCCTCCACTTT.

V is TRBV7-2 and J is TRBJ1-3; 8 bases align to TRBD1. Germline V gives CDR1 SGHTA, CDR2 FQGNSA. The length of the CDR3 is 15 residues. V lost 4 bases, J lost 4 bases, and 6 bases stayed unmatched. The CDR3 DNA sequence: TGTGCCAGCAGCTCCCCGGACAGGGCGGGAAACACCATATATTTT. Translation gives CASSSPDRAGNTIYF.

The CDR3 here is CASSFKYGVQGNNNEQFF. CDR3 sequence (DNA): TGTGCCAGCAGCTTTAAGTACGGTGTTCAGGGTAACAACAATGAGCAGTTCTTC. The chain has TRBV11-2 and TRBJ2-1, with D possibly TRBD1 on 5 matching bases. The germline gives CDR1 SGHAT, CDR2 FQNNGV. Trimming shortened V by 3 bases and J by 5 bases, and 23 bases separated the two germline ends. This CDR3 spans 18 amino acids.

This clone appeared once. The rearrangement joins TRBV7-2 to TRBJ2-7; 7 bases are shared with TRBD1. The CDR3 has 14 amino acids. V was clipped by 5 bases and J by 5 bases; unmatched bases: 9. From germline, CDR1 is SGHTA and CDR2 FQGNSA. The CDR3 loop is CASSLDLGGHEQYF. CDR3 DNA sequence: TGTGCCAGCAGCCTGGACCTAGGGGGCCACGAGCAGTACTTC.

This clone has a single count. This chain uses TRBV10-1 with TRBJ1-6; D not resolved. Germline CDR1 WNHNN, CDR2 SYGVQD (reference sequence). V was cut by 3 bases and J by 6 bases, with 6 bases left in between. The CDR3 sequence is 13 residues long. As DNA, the CDR3 is TGCGCCAGCAGTGATCAGCGTAATTCACCCCTCCACTTT. It specifies CASSDQRNSPLHF.